The clone carrying this T cell receptor beta chain was detected a few times. This sample was taken from a study of blood T cell repertoires in COVID-19. Study as a whole: Nucleic acid was either cDNA or gDNA, and it came from T cells, B-cell-depleted T cells, or PBMCs.

TCRdb keeps only in-frame clones here, not all; method: immunoSEQ multiplex PCR. The data contain over 300,000 clones, under 90% of them singletons. Sequenced input: PBMCs or T cells enriched from blood (not recorded which). This clonotype originated in a woman aged 18-29 years who had recovered from COVID-19.

As DNA, the CDR3 is TGCGCCAGCAGCCAAGGGTTTCGACAGACCCGGTCCATGAACACTGAAGCTTTCTTT. It specifies CASSQGFRQTRSMNTEAFF. This chain joins TRBV4-1 and TRBJ1-1; D may be TRBD1 (5 bases). The CDR3 is 19 amino acids. Trimming left V 1 base short and J 0 bases short, with 21 bases between. The germline V gene has CDR1 MGHRA and CDR2 YSYEKL.